The next 6 T cell receptor beta chains were all read from a single sample in a study of shared clonotypes between healthy human individuals (dated by TCRdb to the early 2020s). Receptor libraries were prepared by the immunoSEQ multiplex PCR assay. The table was pulled from immuneACCESS by TCRdb, which kept in-frame rearrangements only. Such tables lose some clones; where checked, under half of the loss comes from unresolved V genes, and the rest has no known cause. In all, the sample holds about 1.5 million clones, and 96% of those were seen once. The top ten constitute roughly 1.1% of the sample. Sequencing used naive CD4+ T cells sorted from blood. The cell subset or site label of this sample denotes: CD45RA+ positively selected. These receptors all come from a man under 40 in good health.

J is TRBJ2-1 and V is TRBV11-2, with a tentative D call TRBD2 (6 bases). Germline V gene data show CDR1 as SGHAT and CDR2 as FQNNGV. This CDR3 is built from 12 residues. Between the trimmed V and J ends, which lost 5 bases and 10 bases, there was a span of 12 bases. CDR3 DNA: TGTGCCAGCAGCAAGAGGAGGGTAGAGCAGTTCTTC. Translating gives CASSKRRVEQFF.

The rearrangement links TRBV29-1 to TRBJ2-7; D may correspond to TRBD1 or TRBD2 (5 bases each). The CDR3 has 17 amino acids. V lost 4 bases, J lost 6 bases, and 28 bases lay in between. Germline-derived CDR1 and CDR2 are SQVTM and ANQGSEA. CDR3 amino acids: CSVGMGDRTGRLGEQYF. DNA for the CDR3: TGCAGCGTTGGCATGGGGGACCGGACGGGGCGGTTAGGCGAGCAGTACTTC.

The chain employs TRBV11-2 and TRBJ2-3; 10 positions match TRBD1. CDR3 length equals 16 residues. Germline lookup yields CDR1 SGHAT and CDR2 FQNNGV. Trimming cost V 3 bases and J 6 bases; bases outside gene matches: 9. The CDR3 region has the DNA TGTGCCAGCAGCTTCCCGGGACAGGGGCTCAAGGATACGCAGTATTTT. Translation gives CASSFPGQGLKDTQYF.

The V call is TRBV27, the J call TRBJ1-1; D is ambiguous. V lost 6 bases to trimming and J lost 1 base, with 12 bases between them. CDR3 length: 14 amino acids. Germline V CDR1 and CDR2: MNHEY, SMNVEV (reference sequence). The CDR3 DNA sequence: TGTGCCAGCAGATCCTGGCAGCCGAACACTGAAGCTTTCTTT. Translated, it gives CASRSWQPNTEAFF.

The count of this clone is one. The chain combines TRBV19 with TRBJ1-5; no firm D call. The V gene's germline CDR1 is LNHDA and CDR2 SQIVND (reference sequence). The ends were cut back, 7 bases at V and 1 base at J, with 11 bases in the middle. The CDR3 runs 14 residues. CDR3 bases: TGTGCCAGTATAGGCAGGCCCAGCAATCAGCCCCAGCATTTT. Protein product: CASIGRPSNQPQHF. Combining the CDR3 with reference TRBV19 and TRBJ1-5 gives the whole variable domain DGGITQSPKYLFRKEGQNVTLSCEQNLNHDAMYWYRQDPGQGLRLIYYSQIVNDFQKGDIAEGYSVSREKKESFPLTVTSAQKNPTAFYLCASIGRPSNQPQHFGDGTRLSIL.

The chain combines TRBV6-6 with TRBJ1-1; perhaps TRBD1 as D (5 bases). Trimming removed 10 bases from V and 1 base from J, with 16 bases in between. Germline V lookup: CDR1 MNHNY, CDR2 SVGAGI (reference sequence). The CDR3 loop spans 14 amino acids. CDR3 nucleotide sequence: TGTGCCACCAGGGAGGGAGGTCGGAACACTGAAGCTTTCTTT. As protein: CATREGGRNTEAFF.